This T cell receptor (beta chain) was captured by sequencing in a study of OX40 agonist ivuxolimab in advanced cancers. In the study overall: All patients had ivuxolimab intravenously every 2 weeks at 0.01 to 10 mg/kg.

General study findings and limits: The study observed clonal expansion of CD4+ and CD8+ blood T cells by week 6 at 0.1 to 3.0 mg/kg.

Comments on this clone: Its antigen is currently unknown.

Germline CDR1 MNHNY, CDR2 SVGAGI (reference sequence). The V gene lost 6 bases and the J gene lost 4 bases, with 21 bases spanning the gap. This CDR3 is built from 16 residues. Baseline was the first blood sampling point, followed by cycle 4 day 1 and cycle 7 day 1. Some clones are missing from TCRdb's copy, which holds only in-frame ones; the method was immunoSEQ multiplex PCR. The data show roughly 100,000 clones, 93% seen once. This chain connects TRBV6-6 to TRBJ2-5; D possibly corresponds to TRBD2 (6 bases). The sequence was obtained from an adult with an advanced solid tumor such as melanoma, head and neck, liver or kidney cancer. This specimen consisted of CD4+ or CD8+ T cells sorted from blood, obtained in a trial of the OX40 agonist ivuxolimab. CDR3 sequence reads: CASRALEGGKGETQYF. CDR3 DNA sequence: TGTGCCAGCAGAGCCCTAGAGGGCGGGAAGGGAGAGACCCAGTACTTC.